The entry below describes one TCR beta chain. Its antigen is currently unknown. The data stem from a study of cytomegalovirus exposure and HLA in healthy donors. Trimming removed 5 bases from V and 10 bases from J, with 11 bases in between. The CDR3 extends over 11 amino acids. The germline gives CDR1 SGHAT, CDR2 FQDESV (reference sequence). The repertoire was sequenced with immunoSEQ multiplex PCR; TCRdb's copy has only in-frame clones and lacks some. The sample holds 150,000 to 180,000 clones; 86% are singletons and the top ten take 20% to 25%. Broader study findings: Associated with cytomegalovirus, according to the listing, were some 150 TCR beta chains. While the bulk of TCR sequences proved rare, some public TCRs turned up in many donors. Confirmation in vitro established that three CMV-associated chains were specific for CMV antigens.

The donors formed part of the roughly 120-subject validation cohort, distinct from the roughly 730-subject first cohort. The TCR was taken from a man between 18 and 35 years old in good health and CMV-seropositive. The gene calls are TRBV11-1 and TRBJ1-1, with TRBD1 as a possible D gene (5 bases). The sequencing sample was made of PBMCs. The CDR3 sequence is CASSDSELAFF. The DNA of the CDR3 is TGTGCCAGCAGCGACAGTGAACTAGCTTTCTTT.